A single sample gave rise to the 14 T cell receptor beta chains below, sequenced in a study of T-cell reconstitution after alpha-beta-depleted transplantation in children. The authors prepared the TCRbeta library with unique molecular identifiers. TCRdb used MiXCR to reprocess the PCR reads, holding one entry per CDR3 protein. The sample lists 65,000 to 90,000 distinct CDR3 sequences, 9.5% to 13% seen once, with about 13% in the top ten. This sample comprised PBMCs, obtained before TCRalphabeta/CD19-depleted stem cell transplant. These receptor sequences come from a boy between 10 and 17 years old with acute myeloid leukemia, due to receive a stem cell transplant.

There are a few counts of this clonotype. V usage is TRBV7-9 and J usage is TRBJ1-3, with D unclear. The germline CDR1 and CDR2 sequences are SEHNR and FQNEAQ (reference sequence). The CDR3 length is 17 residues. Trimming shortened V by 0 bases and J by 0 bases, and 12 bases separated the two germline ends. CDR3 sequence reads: CASSLALGQASGNTIYF. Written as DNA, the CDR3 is TGTGCCAGCAGCTTAGCGCTCGGGCAGGCCTCTGGAAACACCATATATTTT.

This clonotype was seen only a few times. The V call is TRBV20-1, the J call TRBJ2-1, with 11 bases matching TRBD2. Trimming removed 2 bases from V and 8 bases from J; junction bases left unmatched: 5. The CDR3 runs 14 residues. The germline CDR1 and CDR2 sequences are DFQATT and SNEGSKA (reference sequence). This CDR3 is CSARLAGGMHEQFF. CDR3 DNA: TGCAGTGCTAGACTAGCGGGAGGCATGCATGAGCAGTTCTTC.

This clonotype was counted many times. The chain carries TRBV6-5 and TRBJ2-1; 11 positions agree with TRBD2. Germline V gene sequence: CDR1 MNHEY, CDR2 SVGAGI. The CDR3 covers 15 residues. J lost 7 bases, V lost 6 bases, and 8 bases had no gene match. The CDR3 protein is CASSLLAGAENEQFF. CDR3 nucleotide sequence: TGTGCCAGCAGCCTACTAGCGGGAGCGGAAAATGAGCAGTTCTTC.

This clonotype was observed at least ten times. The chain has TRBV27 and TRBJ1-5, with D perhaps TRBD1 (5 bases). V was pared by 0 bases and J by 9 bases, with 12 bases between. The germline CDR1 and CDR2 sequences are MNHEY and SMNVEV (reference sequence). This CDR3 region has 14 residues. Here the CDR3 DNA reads TGTGCCAGCAGTTTATCGGGGGAGCCGTGGCCCCAGCATTTT. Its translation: CASSLSGEPWPQHF.

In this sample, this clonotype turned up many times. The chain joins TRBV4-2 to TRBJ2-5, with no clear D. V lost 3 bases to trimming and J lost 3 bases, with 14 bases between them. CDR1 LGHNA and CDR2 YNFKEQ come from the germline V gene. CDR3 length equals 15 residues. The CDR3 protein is CASSQVADAEETQYF. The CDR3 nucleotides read TGTGCCAGCAGCCAGGTGGCCGACGCGGAAGAGACCCAGTACTTC.

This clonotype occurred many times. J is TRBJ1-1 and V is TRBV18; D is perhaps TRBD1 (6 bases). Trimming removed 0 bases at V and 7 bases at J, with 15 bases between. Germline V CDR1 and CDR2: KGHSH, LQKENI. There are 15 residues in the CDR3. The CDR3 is CASSPPSRTAYEAFF. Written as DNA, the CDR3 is TGTGCCAGCTCACCACCGTCTCGGACAGCCTATGAAGCTTTCTTT.

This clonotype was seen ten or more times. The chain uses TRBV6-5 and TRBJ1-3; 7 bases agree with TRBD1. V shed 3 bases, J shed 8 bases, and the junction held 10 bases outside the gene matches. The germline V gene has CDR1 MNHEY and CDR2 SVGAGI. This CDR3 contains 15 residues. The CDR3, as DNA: TGTGCCAGCAGTTATGACACAGGGGTTGGGGACACCATATATTTT. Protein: CASSYDTGVGDTIYF.

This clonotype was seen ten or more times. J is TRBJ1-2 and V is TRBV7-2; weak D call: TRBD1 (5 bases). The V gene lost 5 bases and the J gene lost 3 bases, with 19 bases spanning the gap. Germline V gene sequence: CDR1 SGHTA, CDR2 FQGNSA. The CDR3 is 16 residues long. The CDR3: CASSPGTRYADYGYTF. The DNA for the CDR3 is TGTGCCAGCAGCCCCGGGACCCGATATGCTGACTATGGCTACACCTTC.

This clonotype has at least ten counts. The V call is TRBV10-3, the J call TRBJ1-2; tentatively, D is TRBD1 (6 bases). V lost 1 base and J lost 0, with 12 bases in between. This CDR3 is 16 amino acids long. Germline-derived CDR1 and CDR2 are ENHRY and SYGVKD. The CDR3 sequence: CAISELWDTSNYGYTF. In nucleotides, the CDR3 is TGTGCCATCAGTGAGTTATGGGACACCTCTAACTATGGCTACACCTTC.

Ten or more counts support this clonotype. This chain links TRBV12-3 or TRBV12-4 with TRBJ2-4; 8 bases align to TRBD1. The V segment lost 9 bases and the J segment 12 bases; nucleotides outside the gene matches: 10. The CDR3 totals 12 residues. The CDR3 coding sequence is TGTGCCAGTAGGTCGCAGGGGGCGAATCAGTACTTC. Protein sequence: CASRSQGANQYF.

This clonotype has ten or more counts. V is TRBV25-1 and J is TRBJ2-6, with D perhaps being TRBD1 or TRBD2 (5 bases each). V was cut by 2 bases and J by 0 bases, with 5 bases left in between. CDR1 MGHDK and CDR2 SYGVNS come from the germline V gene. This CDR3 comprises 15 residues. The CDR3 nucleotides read TGTGCCAGCAGTGAAGGGGGCTCTGGGGCCAACGTCCTGACTTTC. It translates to CASSEGGSGANVLTF.

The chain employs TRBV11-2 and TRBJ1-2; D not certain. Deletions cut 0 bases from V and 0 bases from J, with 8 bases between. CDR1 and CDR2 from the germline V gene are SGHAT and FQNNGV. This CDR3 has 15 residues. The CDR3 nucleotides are TGTGCCAGCAGCTTAGATAGGCAGCCTAACTATGGCTACACCTTC. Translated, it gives CASSLDRQPNYGYTF.

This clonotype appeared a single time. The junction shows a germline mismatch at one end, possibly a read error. Written as DNA, the CDR3 is TGCAGCGTAGACGCCGCCACTGAAGCTCTCTTT. It translates to CSVDAATEALF. This chain links TRBV29-1 with TRBJ1-1; no firm D call. Germline CDR1 and CDR2: SQVTM and ANQGSEA. The CDR3 covers 11 residues.

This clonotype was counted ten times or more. The CDR3: CSASKSTGGTEAFF. In nucleotides, the CDR3 is TGCAGTGCTAGCAAATCGACAGGGGGCACTGAAGCTTTCTTT. V usage is TRBV20-1 and J usage is TRBJ1-1; 9 bases align to TRBD1. V was pared by 3 bases and J by 4 bases, with 6 bases of the junction left unmatched. CDR3 length: 14 amino acids. Germline V lookup: CDR1 DFQATT, CDR2 SNEGSKA (reference sequence).